The text below deals with one TCR beta chain. What it binds is unknown. The data were produced by immunoSEQ multiplex PCR, yet TCRdb's version contains in-frame clones alone and is incomplete. Of around 40,000 clones listed, about 80% are singletons. This sample stems from a study of OX40 agonist ivuxolimab in advanced cancers. Study results and limitations: Normalized T-cell clonal expansion was also low in some nonresponders. Among T cells, CD8+ cells averaged more expanded clones than CD4+ cells.

V was clipped by 1 base and J by 6 bases, with 10 bases between them. CDR3 size: 15 residues. The germline V gene encodes CDR1 SEHNR and CDR2 FQNEAQ (reference sequence). Exclusion of a patient followed from autoimmune disease history or systemic immunosuppression. Collection of blood occurred at baseline, at cycle 4 day 1, and at cycle 7 day 1. The sequences come from CD4+ or CD8+ T cells sorted from blood, collected in a trial of the OX40 agonist ivuxolimab. The sequence was collected from an adult with an advanced solid tumor such as melanoma, head and neck, liver or kidney cancer. The rearrangement joins TRBV7-9 to TRBJ1-6, with D possibly TRBD1 on 5 matching bases. The CDR3 sequence is CASSLVTEGNSPLHF. The DNA for the CDR3 is TGTGCCAGCAGCTTAGTGACAGAAGGTAATTCACCCCTCCACTTT.